These 29 T cell receptor beta chains were all obtained from the same sample, sequenced in a study of molecular identifiers for immune sequencing clone quantification. One entry per CDR3 protein results from TCRdb running MiXCR on the PCR reads. This table holds around 460,000 distinct CDR3 sequences, around a fifth found once. Sequencing was done on a sample of naive CD8+ T cells from blood, with Jurkat cell RNA spiked in. Subset given: FACS-sorted CD8+CD4-CCR7+CD45RA+ naive T cells. The receptors derive from a human donor in good health. Some libraries in this study had Jurkat cell RNA spiked in.

This clonotype has just a few counts. For the CDR3, the DNA is TGTGCCAGCAGCTTGGGACTTCCCGACTCCTACGAGCAGTACTTC. Amino acids: CASSLGLPDSYEQYF. The V gene is TRBV5-6, the J gene TRBJ2-7; D remains unclear. The length of the CDR3 is 15 residues. Germline V lookup: CDR1 SGHDT, CDR2 YYEEEE. The germline V and J ends were trimmed by 0 bases and 0 bases, with 10 bases remaining between them.

The chain uses TRBV5-3 and TRBJ1-2; D not certain. TRBV5-3 is an ORF; its function is uncertain. The CDR3 loop spans 15 amino acids. V was cut by 8 bases and J by 3 bases, with 20 bases left in between. The CDR3 DNA sequence: TGTGCCAGCAGCAACGGTGCCGAGGACCACTATGGCTACACCTTC. Translated: CASSNGAEDHYGYTF.

This clonotype was seen a few times. This rearrangement joins TRBV20-1 to TRBJ2-1; no definite D call. This CDR3 comprises 14 residues. CDR1 DFQATT and CDR2 SNEGSKA come from the germline V gene (reference sequence). Trimming took 3 bases from V and 0 from J, leaving 9 bases between them. The CDR3 bases are TGCAGTGCTAGGACTCGCAGCTCCTACAATGAGCAGTTCTTC. It encodes CSARTRSSYNEQFF.

This clonotype has at least ten counts. The rearrangement joins TRBV10-2 to TRBJ1-1; D is ambiguous. There are 13 residues in the CDR3. Per germline, CDR1 WSHSY and CDR2 SAAADI. V was cut by 6 bases and J by 0 bases, with 8 bases left in between. The CDR3 DNA reads TGCGCCAGCAGAGGAGACCTGAACACTGAAGCTTTCTTT. It specifies CASRGDLNTEAFF.

The chain is built from TRBV6-2 or TRBV6-3 and TRBJ1-6, with D possibly being TRBD1 (5 bases). CDR3 length equals 15 residues. V was shortened by 2 bases and J by 6 bases, with 11 bases between the two germline ends. Per the germline V gene, CDR1 is MNHEY and CDR2 is SVGEGT. The CDR3 protein is CASSYLGVGNSPLHF. The CDR3 DNA follows: TGTGCCAGCAGTTACCTAGGGGTTGGTAATTCACCCCTCCACTTT.

In regard to this clonotype: A much larger clone sits a single nucleotide away, making a read error possible. The genes are TRBV14 and TRBJ1-2; no clear D. The CDR3 covers 12 residues. Germline values: CDR1 SGHDN, CDR2 FVKESK. The CDR3 nucleotides read TGTGCCAGCGGCCAAGAATCCTATGGCTACACCTTC. It specifies CASGQESYGYTF.

This sequence joins TRBV28 and TRBJ2-7, with 7 nucleotides matching TRBD1. Germline CDR1 MDHEN, CDR2 SYDVKM. V dropped 4 bases and J dropped 3; count of bases not matched to a gene: 6. CDR3 length: 14 amino acids. The CDR3 loop reads CASSSRTGYYEQYF. The CDR3 region has the DNA TGTGCCAGCAGTTCTAGGACAGGTTACTACGAGCAGTACTTC.

J is TRBJ2-7 and V is TRBV4-3, with 7 positions matching TRBD1. V shed 3 bases and J 2 bases; nucleotides not matched to a gene: 4. CDR1 is LGHNA, CDR2 YSLEER, per germline. CDR3 length equals 14 residues. CDR3 loop: CASSHTGDPYEQYF. In nucleotides, the CDR3 is TGCGCCAGCAGCCACACAGGGGACCCCTACGAGCAGTACTTC.

This clonotype was counted many times. This chain joins TRBV4-3 and TRBJ2-7; 12 bases line up with TRBD1. This CDR3 is built from 14 residues. The germline CDR1 and CDR2 sequences are LGHNA and YSLEER. J gave up 6 bases and V 4 bases, and 4 bases lay outside the gene matches. As DNA, the CDR3 is TGCGCCAGCAGCCCAGGGACAGGGGGCTTCGAGCAGTACTTC. Translated: CASSPGTGGFEQYF.

Turning to this clonotype: One end of the junction does not line up with germline, which may come from a read error. The chain combines TRBV7-2 with TRBJ2-7, with a weak D call TRBD1 (5 bases). From germline, CDR1 is SGHTA and CDR2 FQGNSA. The CDR3 spans 13 residues. CDR3: CACSLAPSGFPYF. In DNA form, the CDR3 reads TGTGCCTGCAGCTTAGCACCTTCAGGGTTCCCCTACTTC.

The chain is built from TRBV6-5 and TRBJ1-1, with D perhaps TRBD1 (5 bases). Per the germline V gene, CDR1 is MNHEY and CDR2 is SVGAGI. V lost 0 bases, J lost 5 bases, and 13 bases lay in between. The CDR3 extends over 15 amino acids. The CDR3 region has the DNA TGTGCCAGCAGTTACTCCAGGGAATTTTGGACTGAAGCTTTCTTT. Translating it yields CASSYSREFWTEAFF.

V usage is TRBV12-3 or TRBV12-4 and J usage is TRBJ1-1; no firm D call. Deletions cut 5 bases from V and 5 bases from J, with 12 bases between. This CDR3 contains 13 residues. As DNA, the CDR3 is TGTGCCAGCAGTCCACTCGAGAGGACTGAAGCTTTCTTT. Translation gives CASSPLERTEAFF.

This clonotype was detected many times. The gene calls are TRBV7-2 and TRBJ2-3, with TRBD2 identical over 11 bases. CDR1 and CDR2 from the germline V gene are SGHTA and FQGNSA. This CDR3 region has 15 residues. The V and J ends lost 3 bases and 6 bases, in that order; junction bases with no gene match: 5. Here the CDR3 DNA reads TGTGCCAGCAGCTTTACTAGCGGGAGCGCTGATACGCAGTATTTT. This sequence encodes CASSFTSGSADTQYF.

Comment on this clonotype: This clone may be a read error of a much larger clone one base away. V is TRBV12-5 and J is TRBJ1-5; maybe TRBD1 (6 bases). The length of the CDR3 is 14 residues. Looked up from germline, CDR1 is LGHNT and CDR2 is FRNRAP. CDR3 coding DNA: TGTGCTAGTGGCCCAACAGGGACGGGTCAGCCCCGGCATTTT. Translation gives CASGPTGTGQPRHF.

As concerns this clonotype: It may be a read error: a sequence one base away is much more abundant. The J gene is TRBJ1-4, the V gene TRBV20-1; D gene ambiguous. This CDR3 is built from 12 residues. Trimming took 0 bases from V and 7 from J, leaving 6 bases between them. Per the germline V gene, CDR1 is DFQATT and CDR2 is SNEGSKA (reference sequence). CDR3 nucleotide sequence: TGCAGTGCTAGAGATCGGGGTGAAAAACTGTTTTTT. Encoded protein: CSARDRGEKLFF.

The CDR3 spells CASSEGFGYTF. CDR3 in DNA: TGTGCCAGCAGTGAAGGGTTTGGCTACACCTTC. The rearrangement joins TRBV25-1 to TRBJ1-2; D is uncertain. V was shortened by 2 bases and J by 7 bases, with 5 bases between the two germline ends. CDR1 MGHDK and CDR2 SYGVNS come from the germline V gene. CDR3 length: 11 amino acids.

A word on this clonotype: A much bigger clone sits one base away, suggesting this may be a read error. The rearrangement uses TRBV4-3 and TRBJ2-1, with D maybe TRBD2 (7 bases). The CDR3 spans 16 residues. Germline V lookup: CDR1 LGHNA, CDR2 YSLEER. Here the CDR3 reads CASSQEAGAPYDEQFF. The CDR3, as DNA: TGCGCCAGCAGCCAAGAGGCGGGGGCCCCCTACGATGAGCAGTTCTTC.

The chain links TRBV4-2 to TRBJ2-7; 7 nucleotides match TRBD1. Germline-derived CDR1 and CDR2 are LGHNA and YNFKEQ. The CDR3 has 14 amino acids. The V gene end was trimmed by 3 bases and the J gene end by 3 bases; junction bases not matched to a gene: 5. CDR3 region: CASSQGRQGYEQYF. CDR3 sequence (DNA): TGTGCCAGCAGCCAGGGACGACAGGGCTACGAGCAGTACTTC.

At least ten counts were recorded for this clonotype. V usage is TRBV7-9 and J usage is TRBJ1-1; D is undetermined. CDR3 length: 13 residues. The germline gives CDR1 SEHNR, CDR2 FQNEAQ (reference sequence). Trimming cost V 5 bases and J 6 bases, with 13 bases left between them. CDR3: CASSTPGVPEAFF. The CDR3 DNA follows: TGTGCCAGCAGCACTCCTGGGGTCCCTGAAGCTTTCTTT.

The chain is built from TRBV19 and TRBJ1-1, with a possible D match to TRBD1 (5 bases). With 3 bases removed from V and 0 bases from J, the gap between germline ends came to 14 bases. The germline V gene encodes CDR1 LNHDA and CDR2 SQIVND (reference sequence). The CDR3 spans 16 residues. The CDR3 reads CASSIFSGVMNTEAFF. The CDR3, as DNA: TGTGCCAGTAGTATTTTTTCGGGGGTCATGAACACTGAAGCTTTCTTT.

This chain joins TRBV10-3 and TRBJ2-7; 8 bases agree with TRBD2. Losses at the gene ends were 8 bases for V and 2 bases for J; bases not matched to a gene: 2. The CDR3 sequence is 12 residues long. The germline V gene has CDR1 ENHRY and CDR2 SYGVKD. CDR3 nucleotides: TGTGCCATCCGCGGGGGGACCTACGAGCAGTACTTC. It yields the protein CAIRGGTYEQYF.

Notes on this clonotype: One junction end does not reproduce the germline sequence, and a read error may be involved. The chain joins TRBV27 to TRBJ1-1; 11 bases line up with TRBD1. From germline, CDR1 is MNHEY and CDR2 SMNVEV (reference sequence). The CDR3 spans 15 residues. As DNA, the CDR3 is TGTGCCAGCAGTTTAACCGGGACAGGGGGAACTGAAGCTTCCTTT. It specifies CASSLTGTGGTEASF.

This chain joins TRBV6-5 and TRBJ2-6; D is ambiguous. This CDR3 is 19 amino acids long. Trimming stripped 2 bases from V and 0 bases from J, with 17 bases between. CDR1 is MNHEY, CDR2 SVGAGI, per germline. CDR3 sequence (DNA): TGTGCCAGCAGTTACGACGGGCTCGCCTCCTTCTCTGGGGCCAACGTCCTGACTTTC. Protein: CASSYDGLASFSGANVLTF.

Notes on this clonotype: The junction differs from germline at one of its ends, possibly a read error. Written as DNA, the CDR3 is TGTACCAGTAGTATAGGAGCGGGAGTACGCAATGAGCAGTTCTTC. It specifies CTSSIGAGVRNEQFF. The chain couples TRBV19 to TRBJ2-1, with 8 bases identical to TRBD2. Germline CDR1 LNHDA, CDR2 SQIVND (reference sequence). This CDR3 has 15 amino acids.

V gene TRBV13 combines with J gene TRBJ2-5; D is uncertain. Trimming removed 2 bases from V and 4 bases from J, with 11 bases in between. This CDR3 comprises 14 residues. Germline values: CDR1 PRHDT, CDR2 FYEKMQ (reference sequence). This chain's CDR3 is CASSLRQLLETQYF. In nucleotides, the CDR3 is TGTGCCAGCAGCTTACGGCAGCTACTAGAGACCCAGTACTTC.

This clonotype was observed a few times. CDR3 DNA: TGCGCCAGCAGCTTGGCCAGACAGGGGTTGGTAGATACGCAGTATTTT. This encodes CASSLARQGLVDTQYF. This chain connects TRBV5-1 to TRBJ2-3, with TRBD1 matching over 8 bases. With V trimmed by 0 bases and J by 5 bases, 8 bases remained unmatched. The CDR3 runs to 16 residues. Germline assignment: CDR1 SGHRS and CDR2 YFSETQ.

This clonotype was found a few times. This chain connects TRBV13 to TRBJ2-3; 7 bases align to TRBD2. Germline lookup yields CDR1 PRHDT and CDR2 FYEKMQ (reference sequence). The CDR3 is 14 residues long. After removal of 5 bases from V and 5 bases from J, the junction contained 7 bases not matched to a gene. The CDR3, as DNA: TGTGCCAGCAGCCTCGGACTAGGGGTAGATACGCAGTATTTT. Translating gives CASSLGLGVDTQYF.

The chain joins TRBV3-1 to TRBJ2-7, with 8 nucleotides matching TRBD2. This CDR3 contains 16 residues. The germline CDR1 and CDR2 sequences are LGHDT and YNNKEL (reference sequence). The V gene end was trimmed by 4 bases and the J gene end by 4 bases; junction bases not matched to a gene: 12. In DNA, the CDR3 is TGTGCCAGCAGCCCCGATGGGCCAGCGGGGGTTTACGAGCAGTACTTC. Amino acid sequence: CASSPDGPAGVYEQYF.

This clonotype was detected many times. This chain joins TRBV7-6 and TRBJ2-7; the D call may be TRBD1 or TRBD2 (5 bases each). The CDR3 spans 14 residues. The germline gives CDR1 SGHVS, CDR2 FNYEAQ. V lost 2 bases and J lost 3, with 11 bases in between. The CDR3 here is CASSLLPGHYEQYF. As DNA, the CDR3 is TGTGCCAGCAGCTTACTCCCGGGGCACTACGAGCAGTACTTC.